These 13 T cell receptor beta chains were sequenced from one sample in a study of blood T cell repertoires in COVID-19. Profiling relied on immunoSEQ multiplex PCR, and the TCRdb table lists in-frame clones only, not all of them. In the table there are about 330,000 clones, about 90% of which are singletons. The source material was PBMCs or T cells enriched from blood (not recorded which). Receptors were obtained from a woman in her thirties who had recovered from COVID-19.

The gene calls are TRBV11-2 and TRBJ2-5, with 7 positions matching TRBD1. The CDR3 is 14 amino acids. Germline-derived CDR1 and CDR2 are SGHAT and FQNNGV. J gave up 0 bases and V 5 bases, and 3 bases lay outside the gene matches. The CDR3 nucleotides read TGTGCCAGCAGCAGACAGGGATACCAAGAGACCCAGTACTTC. Translating gives CASSRQGYQETQYF.

The chain recombines TRBV11-2 with TRBJ2-3; a possible D gene is TRBD2 (5 bases). The germline CDR1 and CDR2 sequences are SGHAT and FQNNGV. The CDR3 has 13 residues. Between the trimmed V and J ends, which lost 5 bases and 6 bases, there was a span of 12 bases. The DNA for the CDR3 is TGTGCCAGCAGCGTTACGGGCGGGGATACGCAGTATTTT. Amino acids: CASSVTGGDTQYF.

CDR3 amino acids: CATSRDRSVSSYEQYF. The CDR3 region has the DNA TGTGCCACCAGCAGAGATAGGAGCGTTAGCTCCTACGAGCAGTACTTC. The chain carries TRBV15 and TRBJ2-7; D remains ambiguous. CDR1 is LNHNV and CDR2 is YYDKDF in the germline V gene (reference sequence). The length of the CDR3 is 16 residues. V was trimmed by 0 bases and J by 0 bases, leaving 12 bases between them.

The chain has TRBV6-5 and TRBJ2-7; TRBD1 matches at 7 bases. Germline values: CDR1 MNHEY, CDR2 SVGAGI. V gave up 9 bases and J gave up 4 bases; unmatched junction bases: 15. CDR3 length equals 15 residues. The CDR3 DNA reads as TGTGCCAGTAGGAGGCTCTACAGGGGCCTTTACGAGCAGTACTTC. This gives the protein CASRRLYRGLYEQYF.

This rearrangement joins TRBV6-1 to TRBJ2-5, with D possibly TRBD1 on 6 matching bases. Trimming cost V 1 base and J 5 bases, with 8 bases left between them. This CDR3 contains 13 residues. Germline V gene data show CDR1 as MNHNS and CDR2 as SASEGT. As DNA, the CDR3 is TGTGCCAGCAGTGAAGGGGGGCGGGAGACCCAGTACTTC. Translating gives CASSEGGRETQYF.

Worth noting for this clone: This sample includes further DNA sequences coding for the same CDR3. The chain uses TRBV12-3 or TRBV12-4 and TRBJ2-1, with 7 positions matching TRBD2. This CDR3 has 12 residues. V shed 1 base and J 9 bases; nucleotides not matched to a gene: 0. In DNA form, the CDR3 reads TGTGCCAGCAGTTTAGGGGGGGGTGAGCAGTTCTTC. Its translation: CASSLGGGEQFF.

This clone was picked up one time. V gene TRBV4-1 combines with J gene TRBJ2-4; TRBD1 agrees at 9 bases. The CDR3 length is 15 residues. V was pared by 0 bases and J by 8 bases, with 5 bases of the junction left unmatched. Germline V gene data show CDR1 as MGHRA and CDR2 as YSYEKL. The CDR3 DNA sequence: TGCGCCAGCAGCCAAGAACCGGGACAGGGAGACATTCAGTACTTC. This gives the protein CASSQEPGQGDIQYF.

The chain links TRBV19 to TRBJ2-1, with 9 bases matching TRBD1. There are 16 residues in the CDR3. The junction had 7 bases not matched to a gene; V was cut back by 3 bases and J by 4 bases. CDR1 LNHDA and CDR2 SQIVND come from the germline V gene (reference sequence). The CDR3 spells CASSIRQGVGYNEQFF. CDR3 nucleotides: TGTGCCAGTAGTATTCGACAGGGGGTGGGTTACAATGAGCAGTTCTTC. The full variable domain, its missing parts supplied by reference TRBV19 and TRBJ2-1, is DGGITQSPKYLFRKEGQNVTLSCEQNLNHDAMYWYRQDPGQGLRLIYYSQIVNDFQKGDIAEGYSVSREKKESFPLTVTSAQKNPTAFYLCASSIRQGVGYNEQFFGPGTRLTVL.

As for this clone: A junction boundary mismatches the germline segment, possibly from a read error. CDR3 coding DNA: TGTGCCAGCAGCTTGGGACAGCGGGATAAATCACCCCTCCACTTT. Its protein is CASSLGQRDKSPLHF. V is TRBV5-4 and J is TRBJ1-6, with D possibly TRBD1 on 5 matching bases. The CDR3 has 15 amino acids. Germline V gives CDR1 SGHNT, CDR2 YYREEE (reference sequence).

DNA of the CDR3: TGTGCCAGCAGCTCTCCGGGACTAGCGGGGGGGTGGGACGAGCAGTACTTC. Its protein is CASSSPGLAGGWDEQYF. This sequence joins TRBV28 and TRBJ2-7, with TRBD2 matching 16 bases. This CDR3 region has 17 residues. J gave up 5 bases and V 6 bases, and 10 bases lay outside the gene matches. Germline values: CDR1 MDHEN, CDR2 SYDVKM.

This clone was detected once. The rearrangement joins TRBV25-1 to TRBJ1-6, with D possibly matching TRBD1 (5 bases). Trimming pared 1 base from V and 9 bases from J, leaving 13 bases between. The CDR3 consists of 15 residues. Germline V gene data show CDR1 as MGHDK and CDR2 as SYGVNS. CDR3: CASSELTQGSSPLHF. CDR3 nucleotides: TGTGCCAGCAGTGAATTAACTCAGGGTTCTTCACCCCTCCACTTT. Full variable domain (rest looked up from reference TRBV25-1 and TRBJ1-6): EADIYQTPRYLVIGTGKKITLECSQTMGHDKMYWYQQDPGMELHLIHYSYGVNSTEKGDLSSESTVSRIRTEHFPLTLESARPSHTSQYLCASSELTQGSSPLHFGNGTRLTVT.

This sequence joins TRBV6-2 or TRBV6-3 and TRBJ1-2, with D possibly being TRBD1 (6 bases). Germline CDR1 MNHEY, CDR2 SVGEGT. The CDR3 is 15 amino acids. Trimming took 2 bases from V and 4 from J, leaving 14 bases between them. The CDR3 DNA sequence: TGTGCCAGCAGTTACCTAGCGGGACAACGCTATGGCTACACCTTC. Its protein product is CASSYLAGQRYGYTF.

The V call is TRBV6-5, the J call TRBJ1-3, with 8 bases that match TRBD1. Germline CDR1 and CDR2: MNHEY and SVGAGI. This CDR3 contains 15 residues. The ends lost 8 bases at V and 4 bases at J; junction bases unmatched: 10. The CDR3 DNA follows: TGTGCCAGCTCCCGTCGGACAGGGTACGGAAACACCATATATTTT. The encoded protein is CASSRRTGYGNTIYF.